This entry is about one TCR beta chain. Here immunoSEQ multiplex PCR was the method, and the copy in TCRdb shows in-frame clones only, minus some. In the table there are roughly 650 clones, 77% of which are singletons. This specimen comes from a study of somatic mutations in cytotoxic T cells in rheumatoid arthritis. Sequencing used synovial fluid. This TCR derives from a man in his 70s with rheumatoid arthritis.

The CDR3 bases are TGTGCCTGGGACCGCCAGGGGACCACTGAAGCTTTCTTT. This encodes CAWDRQGTTEAFF. The genes are TRBV30 and TRBJ1-1; the D gene is possibly TRBD1 (6 bases). Germline values: CDR1 GTSNPN, CDR2 SVGIG (reference sequence). V was trimmed by 5 bases and J by 4 bases, leaving 14 bases between them. CDR3 length: 13 residues.